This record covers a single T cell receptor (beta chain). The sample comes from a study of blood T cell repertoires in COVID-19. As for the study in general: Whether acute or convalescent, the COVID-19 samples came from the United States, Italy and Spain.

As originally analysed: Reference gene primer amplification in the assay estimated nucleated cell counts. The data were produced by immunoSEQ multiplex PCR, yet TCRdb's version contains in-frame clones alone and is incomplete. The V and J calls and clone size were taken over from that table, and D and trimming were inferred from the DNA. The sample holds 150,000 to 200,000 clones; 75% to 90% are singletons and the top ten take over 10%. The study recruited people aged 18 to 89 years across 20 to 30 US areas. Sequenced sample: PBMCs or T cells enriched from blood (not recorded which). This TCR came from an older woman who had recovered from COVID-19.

The CDR3 spells CASSLDGNSPLHF. In DNA, the CDR3 is TGCGCCAGCAGCTTGGACGGGAATTCACCCCTCCACTTT. The chain joins TRBV5-1 to TRBJ1-6; D remains ambiguous. CDR3 size: 13 residues. Germline loops: CDR1 SGHRS, CDR2 YFSETQ. The germline V and J ends were trimmed by 0 bases and 7 bases, with 5 bases remaining between them.